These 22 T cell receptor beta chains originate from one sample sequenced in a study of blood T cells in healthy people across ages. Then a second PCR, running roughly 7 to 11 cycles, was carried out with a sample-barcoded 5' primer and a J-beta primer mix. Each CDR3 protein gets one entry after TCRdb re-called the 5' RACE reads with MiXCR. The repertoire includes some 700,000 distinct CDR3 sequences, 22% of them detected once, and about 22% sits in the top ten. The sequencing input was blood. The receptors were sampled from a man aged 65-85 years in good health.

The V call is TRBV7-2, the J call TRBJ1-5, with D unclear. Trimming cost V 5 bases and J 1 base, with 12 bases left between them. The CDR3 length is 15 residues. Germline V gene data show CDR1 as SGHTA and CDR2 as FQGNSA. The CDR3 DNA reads TGTGCCAGCAGCACGGACGGCCTGAGCAATCAGCCCCAGCATTTT. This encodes CASSTDGLSNQPQHF.

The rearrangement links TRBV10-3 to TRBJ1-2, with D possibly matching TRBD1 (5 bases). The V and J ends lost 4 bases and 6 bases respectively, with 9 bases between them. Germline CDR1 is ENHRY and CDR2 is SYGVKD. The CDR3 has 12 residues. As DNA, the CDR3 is TGTGCCATCAGTGGACAGATGAATGGCTACACCTTC. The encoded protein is CAISGQMNGYTF.

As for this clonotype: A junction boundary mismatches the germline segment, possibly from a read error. The chain's CDR3 is CATSKAAAYNSLLHF. The CDR3 DNA follows: TGTGCCACCAGCAAGGCGGCAGCCTATAATTCACTCCTCCACTTT. The rearrangement joins TRBV15 to TRBJ1-6; D is ambiguous. CDR3 length equals 15 residues. Looked up from germline, CDR1 is LNHNV and CDR2 is YYDKDF (reference sequence).

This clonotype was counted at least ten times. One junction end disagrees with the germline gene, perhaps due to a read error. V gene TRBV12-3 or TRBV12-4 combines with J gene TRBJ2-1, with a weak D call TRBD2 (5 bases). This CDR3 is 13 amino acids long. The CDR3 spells CASSLARLDEQFF. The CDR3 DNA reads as TGTGCCAGCAGCTTAGCGCGTTTGGATGAGCAGTTCTTC.

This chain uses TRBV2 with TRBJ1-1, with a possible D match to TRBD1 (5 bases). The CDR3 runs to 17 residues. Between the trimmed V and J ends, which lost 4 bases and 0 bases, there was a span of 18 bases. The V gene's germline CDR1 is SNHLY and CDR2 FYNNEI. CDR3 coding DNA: TGTGCCAGCAGTGGACCCCTGGGGGAGGGAATGAACACTGAAGCTTTCTTT. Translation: CASSGPLGEGMNTEAFF.

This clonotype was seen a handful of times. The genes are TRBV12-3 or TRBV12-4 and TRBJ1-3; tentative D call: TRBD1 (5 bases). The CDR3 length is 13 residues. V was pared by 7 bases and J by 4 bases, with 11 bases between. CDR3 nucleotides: TGTGCCAGCAAACGGGGGAACGGAAACACCATATATTTT. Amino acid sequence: CASKRGNGNTIYF.

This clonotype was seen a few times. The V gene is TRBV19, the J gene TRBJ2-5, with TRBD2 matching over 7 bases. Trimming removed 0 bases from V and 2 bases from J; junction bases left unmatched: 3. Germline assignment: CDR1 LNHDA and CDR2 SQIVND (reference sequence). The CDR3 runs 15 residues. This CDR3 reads CASSIEGRGQETQYF. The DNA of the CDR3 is TGTGCCAGTAGTATAGAGGGGCGGGGGCAAGAGACCCAGTACTTC.

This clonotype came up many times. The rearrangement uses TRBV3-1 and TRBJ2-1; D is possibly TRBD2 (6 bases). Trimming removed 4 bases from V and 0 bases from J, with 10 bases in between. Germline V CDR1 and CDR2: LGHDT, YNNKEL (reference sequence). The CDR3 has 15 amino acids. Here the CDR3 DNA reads TGTGCCAGCAGCCCGGAGGGGATCTCCTACAATGAGCAGTTCTTC. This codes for CASSPEGISYNEQFF.

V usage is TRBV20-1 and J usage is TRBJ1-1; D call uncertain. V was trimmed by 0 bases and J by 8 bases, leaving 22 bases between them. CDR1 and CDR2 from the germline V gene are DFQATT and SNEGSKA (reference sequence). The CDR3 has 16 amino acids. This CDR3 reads CSARDGYRTEAAEAFF. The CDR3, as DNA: TGCAGTGCTAGAGATGGGTACCGGACGGAGGCGGCCGAAGCTTTCTTT.

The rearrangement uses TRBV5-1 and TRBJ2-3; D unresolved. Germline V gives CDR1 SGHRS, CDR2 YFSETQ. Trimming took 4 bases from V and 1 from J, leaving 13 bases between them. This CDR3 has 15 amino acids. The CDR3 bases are TGCGCCAGCAGCCAACAGCCGTTTGGCACAGATACGCAGTATTTT. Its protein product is CASSQQPFGTDTQYF.

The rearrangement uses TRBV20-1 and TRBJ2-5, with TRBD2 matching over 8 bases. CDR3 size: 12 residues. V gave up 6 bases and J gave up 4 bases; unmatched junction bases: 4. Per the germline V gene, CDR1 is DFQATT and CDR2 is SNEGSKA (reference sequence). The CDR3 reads CSADLAGETQYF. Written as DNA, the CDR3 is TGCAGTGCCGACCTAGCGGGAGAGACCCAGTACTTC.

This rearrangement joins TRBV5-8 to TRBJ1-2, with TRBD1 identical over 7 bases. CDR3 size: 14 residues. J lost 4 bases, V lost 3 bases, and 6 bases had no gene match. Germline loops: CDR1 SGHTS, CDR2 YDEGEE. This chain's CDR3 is CASSSFGTAYGYTF. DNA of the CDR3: TGTGCCAGCAGCTCTTTCGGGACAGCCTATGGCTACACCTTC.

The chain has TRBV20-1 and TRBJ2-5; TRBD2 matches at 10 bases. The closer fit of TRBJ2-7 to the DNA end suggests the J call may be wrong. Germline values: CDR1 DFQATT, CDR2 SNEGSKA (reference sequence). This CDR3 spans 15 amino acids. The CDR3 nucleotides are TGCAGTGCTAGGGCCTTAGCGGGAGGTGGCTACGAGCAGTACGTC. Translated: CSARALAGGGYEQYV.

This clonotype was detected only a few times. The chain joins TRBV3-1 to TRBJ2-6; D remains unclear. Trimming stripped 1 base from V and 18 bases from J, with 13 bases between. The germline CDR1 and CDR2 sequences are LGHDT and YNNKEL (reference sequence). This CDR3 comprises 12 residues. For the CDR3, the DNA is TGTGCCAGCAGCCAAGTAGACGGCTTCGAGACTTTC. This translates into CASSQVDGFETF.

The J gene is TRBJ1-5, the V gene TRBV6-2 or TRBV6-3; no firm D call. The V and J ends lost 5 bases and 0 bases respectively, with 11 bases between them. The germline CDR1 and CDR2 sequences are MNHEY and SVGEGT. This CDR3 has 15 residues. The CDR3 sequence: CASSPTDVSNQPQHF. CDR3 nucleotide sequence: TGTGCCAGCAGTCCGACCGACGTTAGCAATCAGCCCCAGCATTTT.

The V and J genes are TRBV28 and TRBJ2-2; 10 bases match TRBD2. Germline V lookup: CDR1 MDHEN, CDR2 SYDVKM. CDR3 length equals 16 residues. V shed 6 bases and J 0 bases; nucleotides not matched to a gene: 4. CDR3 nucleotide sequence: TGTGCCAGCAGCCCAGGACTAGCGGCGAACACCGGGGAGCTGTTTTTT. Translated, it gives CASSPGLAANTGELFF.

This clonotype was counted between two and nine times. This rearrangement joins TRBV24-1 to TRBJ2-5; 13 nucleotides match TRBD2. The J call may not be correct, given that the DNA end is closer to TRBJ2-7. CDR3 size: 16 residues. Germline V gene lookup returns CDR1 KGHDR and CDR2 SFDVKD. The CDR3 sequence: CATSDMTSGGTYEQYF. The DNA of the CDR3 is TGTGCCACCAGTGACATGACTAGCGGGGGGACCTACGAGCAGTACTTC.

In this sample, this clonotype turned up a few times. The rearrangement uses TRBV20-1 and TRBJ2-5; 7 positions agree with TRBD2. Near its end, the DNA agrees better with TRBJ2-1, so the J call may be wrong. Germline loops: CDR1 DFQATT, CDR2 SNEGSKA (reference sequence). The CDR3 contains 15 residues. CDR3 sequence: CSARDGAATGGEQFF. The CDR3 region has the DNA TGCAGTGCTAGAGATGGAGCAGCCACGGGGGGTGAGCAGTTCTTC.

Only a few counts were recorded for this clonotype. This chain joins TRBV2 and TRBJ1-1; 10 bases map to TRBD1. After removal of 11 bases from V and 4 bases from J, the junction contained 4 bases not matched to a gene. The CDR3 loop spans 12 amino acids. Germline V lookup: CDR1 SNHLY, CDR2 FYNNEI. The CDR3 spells CAGRDRGTEAFF. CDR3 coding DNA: TGTGCCGGCCGGGACAGGGGCACTGAAGCTTTCTTT.

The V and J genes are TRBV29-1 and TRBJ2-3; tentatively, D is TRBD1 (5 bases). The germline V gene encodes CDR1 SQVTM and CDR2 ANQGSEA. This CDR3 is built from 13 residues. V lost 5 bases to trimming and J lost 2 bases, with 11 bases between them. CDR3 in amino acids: CSVKQDNTDTQYF. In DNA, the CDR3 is TGCAGCGTTAAACAGGATAACACAGATACGCAGTATTTT.

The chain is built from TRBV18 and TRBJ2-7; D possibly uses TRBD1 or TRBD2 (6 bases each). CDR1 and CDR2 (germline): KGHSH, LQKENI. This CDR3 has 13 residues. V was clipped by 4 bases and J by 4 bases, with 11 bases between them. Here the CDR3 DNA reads TGTGCCAGCTCACAACAAGGGGGGTACGAGCAGTACTTC. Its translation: CASSQQGGYEQYF.

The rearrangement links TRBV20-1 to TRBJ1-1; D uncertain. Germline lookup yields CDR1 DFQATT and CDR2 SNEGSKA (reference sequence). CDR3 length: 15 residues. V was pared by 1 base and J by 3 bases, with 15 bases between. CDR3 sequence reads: CSARGNRGKDTEAFF. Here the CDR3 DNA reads TGCAGTGCTAGAGGCAACCGGGGTAAAGACACTGAAGCTTTCTTT.